This T cell receptor beta chain was captured by sequencing in a study of graft-versus-host responses after intestinal transplantation. Findings and limits, study-wide: GvH clones detected in recipient marrow included some appearing first in ileum or blood.

Here immunoSEQ multiplex PCR was the method, and the copy in TCRdb shows in-frame clones only, minus some. The table lists about 90,000 clones, roughly 89% of them singletons. A single count supports this clone. The antigen remains undetermined. The CDR3 has 15 amino acids. Trimming took 5 bases from V and 0 from J; bases not matched to a gene: 7. CDR1 and CDR2 from the germline V gene are SGHRS and YFSETQ. The chain recombines TRBV5-1 with TRBJ1-2; TRBD1 matches at 7 bases. The source was unstimulated CD4+ T cells sorted from spleen or lymph node cells, collected before intestinal transplant. This sequence was found in a human donor who received an intestinal transplant. CDR3 loop: CASRSMDRTNYGYTF. The DNA for the CDR3 is TGCGCCAGCAGATCTATGGACAGGACTAACTATGGCTACACCTTC.